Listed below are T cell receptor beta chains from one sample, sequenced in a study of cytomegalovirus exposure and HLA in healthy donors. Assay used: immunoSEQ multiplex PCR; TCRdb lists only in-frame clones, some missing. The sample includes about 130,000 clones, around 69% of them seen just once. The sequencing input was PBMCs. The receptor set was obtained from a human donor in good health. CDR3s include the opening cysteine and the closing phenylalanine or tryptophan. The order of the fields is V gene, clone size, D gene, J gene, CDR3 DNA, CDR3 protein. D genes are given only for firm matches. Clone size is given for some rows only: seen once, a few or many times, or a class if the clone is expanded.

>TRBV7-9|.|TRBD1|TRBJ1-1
TGTGCCAGCAGCTTGGGGACAGGTAACACTGAAGCTTTCTTT
CASSLGTGNTEAFF
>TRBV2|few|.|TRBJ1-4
TGTGCCAGCAGTGTCCCCCACGGGGCTAATGAAAAACTGTTTTTT
CASSVPHGANEKLFF
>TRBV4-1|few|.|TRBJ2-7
TGCGCCAGCAGCCAAGATCGCCGGGACGAGCAGTACTTC
CASSQDRRDEQYF
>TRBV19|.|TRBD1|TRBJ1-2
TGTGCCAGTAGTATGGGGACAGGGTCCTATGGCTACACCTTC
CASSMGTGSYGYTF
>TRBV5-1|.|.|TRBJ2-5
TGCGCCAGCAGCTTTAAAGGGGGTGAGACCCAGTACTTC
CASSFKGGETQYF
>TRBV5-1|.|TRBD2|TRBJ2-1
TGCGCCAGCAGCTTGGTAGCGGGCGCTGGCAATGAGCAGTTCTTC
CASSLVAGAGNEQFF
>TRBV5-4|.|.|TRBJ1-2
TGTGCCAGCAGCTTGGTTACAGGGACCAACTATGGCTACACCTTC
CASSLVTGTNYGYTF
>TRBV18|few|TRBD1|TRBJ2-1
TGTGCCAGCTCACCACCCCGGGACAGGGTATACAATGAGCAGTTCTTC
CASSPPRDRVYNEQFF
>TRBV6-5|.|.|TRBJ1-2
TGTGCCAGCAGTGCGGACAAAAACTATGGCTACACCTTC
CASSADKNYGYTF
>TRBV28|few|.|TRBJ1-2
TGTGCCAGCAGTTTATTAAGGACACCCAACTATGGCTACACCTTC
CASSLLRTPNYGYTF
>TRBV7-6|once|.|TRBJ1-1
TGTGCCAGCAGCTTAGGGGCGGGAGAAGCTTTCTTT
CASSLGAGEAFF
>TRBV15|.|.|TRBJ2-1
TGTGCCACCAGCAGCGCGGCTCTGGCGGGGCCTAACAATGAGCAGTTCTTC
CATSSAALAGPNNEQFF
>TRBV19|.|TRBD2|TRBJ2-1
TGTGCCAGTAGTACCACTAGCGGGAGGGTAGGTGAGCAGTTCTTC
CASSTTSGRVGEQFF
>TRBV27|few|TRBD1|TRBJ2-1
TGTGCCAGCACCCCTCGCGGGACAGGTCTTTACAATGAGCAGTTCTTC
CASTPRGTGLYNEQFF
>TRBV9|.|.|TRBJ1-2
TGTGCCAGCAGCCCGACAGGCGTGAACTATGGCTACACCTTC
CASSPTGVNYGYTF
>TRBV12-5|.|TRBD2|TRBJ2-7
TGTGCTAGTGCCAGCGGGGTTGTTAGCGAGCAGTACTTC
CASASGVVSEQYF
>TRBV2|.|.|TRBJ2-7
TGTGCCAGCAGGCGGGACGGTGGGACCTACGAGCAGTACTTC
CASRRDGGTYEQYF
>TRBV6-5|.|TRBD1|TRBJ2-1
TGTGCCAGCAGCCGCGGGCAGACAGGGTTCGGTGAGCAGTTCTTC
CASSRGQTGFGEQFF
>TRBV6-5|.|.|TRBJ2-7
TGTCCGGCGGAACAACAGAGGACAGAAGAATACGAGCAGTACTTC
CPAEQQRTEEYEQYF
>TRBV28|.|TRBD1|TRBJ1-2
TGTGCCAGCAGCGACAGGGTGGGGGGCTACACCTTC
CASSDRVGGYTF
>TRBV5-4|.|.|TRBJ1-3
TGTGCCAGCAGTAATAAGGGGGTTGGAAACACCATATATTTT
CASSNKGVGNTIYF
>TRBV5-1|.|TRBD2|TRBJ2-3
TGCGCCAGCAGCCGGGCCCCCCATGGGCGGGGGGGATTTGGCGTCCATACGCAGTATTTT
CASSRAPHGRGGFGVHTQYF
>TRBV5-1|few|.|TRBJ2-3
TGCGCCAGCAGCTCCCCGGGAGATACGCAGTATTTT
CASSSPGDTQYF
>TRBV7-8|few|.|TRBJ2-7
TGTGCCAGCAGCCCCCCCGGGACTCTCTACGAGCAGTACTTC
CASSPPGTLYEQYF
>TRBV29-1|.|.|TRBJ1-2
TGCAGCGTTGCTAGTGCCTATGGCTACACCTTC
CSVASAYGYTF
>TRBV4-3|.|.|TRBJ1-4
TGCGCCAGCAGCCGCTCGGCACAGGGTAGTGGGGAAAAACTGTTTTTT
CASSRSAQGSGEKLFF
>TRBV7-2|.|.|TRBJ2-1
TGTGCCAGCAGCTTAGGGAGGTTGGTGTACAATGAGCAGTTCTTC
CASSLGRLVYNEQFF
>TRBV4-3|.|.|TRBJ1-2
TGCGCCAGCAGCCAAGATCAGGCGAATAACTATGGCTACACCTTC
CASSQDQANNYGYTF
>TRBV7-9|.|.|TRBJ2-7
TGTGCCAGCAGCCGACCCGGGAGTACCTACGAGCAGTACTTC
CASSRPGSTYEQYF
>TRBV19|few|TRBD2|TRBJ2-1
TGTGCCAGTAGTCCGGGACTAGCGGGCTCCTACAATGAGCAGTTCTTC
CASSPGLAGSYNEQFF
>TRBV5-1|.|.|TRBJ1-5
TGCGCCAGCAGCTTGGGAGGTGGGGCTCAGCCCCAGCATTTT
CASSLGGGAQPQHF
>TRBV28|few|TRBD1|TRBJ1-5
TGTGCCAGCAGCCCCGGGACAGGGGGCTTCAATCAGCCCCAGCATTTT
CASSPGTGGFNQPQHF
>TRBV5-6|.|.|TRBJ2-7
TGTGCCAGCAGCTTGCCCGGGTCTGCAAGCTACGAGCAGTACTTC
CASSLPGSASYEQYF
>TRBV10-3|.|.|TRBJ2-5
TGTGCCGCCGGCGGACAGAAAGGGGAGACCCAGTACTTC
CAAGGQKGETQYF
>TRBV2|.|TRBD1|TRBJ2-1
TGTGCCAGCAGCGCCGGGACAGGGGGCAACAATGAGCAGTTCTTC
CASSAGTGGNNEQFF
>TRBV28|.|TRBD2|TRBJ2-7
TGTGCCAGCAGTTTTCCACTAGCGGGAAGGACCTACGAGCAGTACTTC
CASSFPLAGRTYEQYF
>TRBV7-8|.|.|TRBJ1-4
TGTGCCAGCAGCTCCAGGGGTCGGGCTAATGAAAAACTGTTTTTT
CASSSRGRANEKLFF
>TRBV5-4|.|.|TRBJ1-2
TGTGCCAGCAGGCTCCAGGGGCCTAACTATGGCTACACCTTC
CASRLQGPNYGYTF
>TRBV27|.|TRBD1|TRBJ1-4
TGTGCCAGCAGTTTAGAGGGGACAGGGCGCGAAAAACTGTTTTTT
CASSLEGTGREKLFF